This TCR beta chain was found in a study of cytomegalovirus exposure and HLA in healthy donors. Per the germline V gene, CDR1 is SGHTA and CDR2 is FQGTGA. V lost 2 bases and J lost 9, with 14 bases in between. The CDR3 totals 14 residues. The PCR employed 60 Vbeta primers together with 13 Jbeta primers. Sequencing was performed with immunoSEQ multiplex PCR; in TCRdb, only in-frame clones are kept and a portion is missing. The data contain over 30,000 clones, approximately 80% of them singletons. Study conclusions and caveats: TCR association rates varied by HLA locus in a later analysis, with DRB1 highest and HLA-C lowest.

As for this clone: Its antigen is not known.

This TCR was recovered from a male donor in good health and CMV-seronegative. Sequencing input: PBMCs. The chain recombines TRBV7-3 with TRBJ2-1, with TRBD2 as a possible D gene (5 bases). CDR3 protein: CASSLQPGSGEQFF. The CDR3 DNA follows: TGTGCCAGCAGCTTACAGCCAGGCAGCGGTGAGCAGTTCTTC.